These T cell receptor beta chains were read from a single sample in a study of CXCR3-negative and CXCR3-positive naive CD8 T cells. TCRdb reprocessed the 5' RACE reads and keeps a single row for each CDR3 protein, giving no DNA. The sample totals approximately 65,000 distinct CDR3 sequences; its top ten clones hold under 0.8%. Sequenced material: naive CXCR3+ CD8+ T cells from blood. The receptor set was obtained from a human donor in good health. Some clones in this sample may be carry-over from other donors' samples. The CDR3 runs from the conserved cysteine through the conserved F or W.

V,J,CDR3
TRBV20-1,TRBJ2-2,CSAASGGTNTGELFF
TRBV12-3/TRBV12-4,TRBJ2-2,CASSLRADTGELFF
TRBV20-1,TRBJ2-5,CSASLLKGRVETQYF
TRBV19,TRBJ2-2,CASTGGDWDIFTGELFF
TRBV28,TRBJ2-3,CASYYSWVKASTDTQYF
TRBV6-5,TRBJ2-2,CASSYSFPVGDTGELFF
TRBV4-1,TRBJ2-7,CASSPGTEIYEQYF
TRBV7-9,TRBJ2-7,CASSSFERGTSGGYEQYF
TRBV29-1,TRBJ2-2,CSVEIWPSTGELFF
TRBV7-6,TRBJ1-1,CASSLGGTGRGAFF
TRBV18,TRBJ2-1,CASSGGVDEQFF
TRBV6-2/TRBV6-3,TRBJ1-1,CASSAIVGAADTEAFF
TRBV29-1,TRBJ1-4,CSVGGTNEKLFF
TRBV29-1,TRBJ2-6,CSVVTGVGGANVLTF
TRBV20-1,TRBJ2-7,CSIFDRESSYEQYF
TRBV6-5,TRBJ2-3,CASSYSILAETTDTQYF
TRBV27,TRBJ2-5,CASSFAGEEAQYF
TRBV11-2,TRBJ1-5,CASSLGPYQPQHF
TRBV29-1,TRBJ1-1,CSVERGQGAFF
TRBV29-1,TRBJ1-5,CSVEGQGGVQHF
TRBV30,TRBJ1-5,CAWSGGGRGNQPQHF
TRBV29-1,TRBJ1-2,CSAPVDKSYYGYTF
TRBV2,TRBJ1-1,CASSDTGSTEAFF
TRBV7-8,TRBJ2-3,CASSLFPGASTDTQYF
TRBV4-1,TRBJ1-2,CASSPGTGYTF
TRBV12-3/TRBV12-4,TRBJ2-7,CASSFVPYGAGSAYEQYF
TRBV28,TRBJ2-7,CASSFRGDTSYEQYF
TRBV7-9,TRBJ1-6,CASSDIDSSYNSPLHF
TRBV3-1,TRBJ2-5,CASSQDTGGYQETQYF
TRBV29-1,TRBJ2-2,CSVEDGNPHLFF
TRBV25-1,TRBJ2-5,CASSEVARDIRQETQYF
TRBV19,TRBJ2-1,CASSIGGHQQFF
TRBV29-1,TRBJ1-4,CSGSGRDSKEGNEKLFF
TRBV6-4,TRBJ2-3,CARRDAKGITDTQYF
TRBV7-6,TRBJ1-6,CASSLAPRGNSPLHF
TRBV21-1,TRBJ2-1,CASSKELAGIYNEQFF
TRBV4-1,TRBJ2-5,CASSQEPGGPQETQYF
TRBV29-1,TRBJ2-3,CSVEGRQNTDTQYF
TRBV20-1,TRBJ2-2,CSARDSRRHPTGELFF
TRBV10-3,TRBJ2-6,CAISFGTVSSGANVLTF
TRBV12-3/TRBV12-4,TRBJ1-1,CASSPENTEAFF
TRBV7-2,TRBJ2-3,CASSHYMRGGLDTDTQYF
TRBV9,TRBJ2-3,CASSVAGRGRDTQYF
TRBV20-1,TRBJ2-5,CSARDQLAVQETQYF
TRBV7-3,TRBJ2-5,CASSLGWPEETQYF
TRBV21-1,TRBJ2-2,CASSTTYGGGAPGELFF
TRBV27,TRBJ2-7,CASRPPGTGVYEQYF
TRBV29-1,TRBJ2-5,CSVDVIAGGYDETQYF
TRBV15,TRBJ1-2,CATRAPGEGGYTF
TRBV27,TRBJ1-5,CASGPPGNQPQHF
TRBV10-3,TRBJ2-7,CAISEGAPYEQYF
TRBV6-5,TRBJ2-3,CASSWAGGDTQYF
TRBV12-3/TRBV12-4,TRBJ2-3,CASSALATVADTQYF